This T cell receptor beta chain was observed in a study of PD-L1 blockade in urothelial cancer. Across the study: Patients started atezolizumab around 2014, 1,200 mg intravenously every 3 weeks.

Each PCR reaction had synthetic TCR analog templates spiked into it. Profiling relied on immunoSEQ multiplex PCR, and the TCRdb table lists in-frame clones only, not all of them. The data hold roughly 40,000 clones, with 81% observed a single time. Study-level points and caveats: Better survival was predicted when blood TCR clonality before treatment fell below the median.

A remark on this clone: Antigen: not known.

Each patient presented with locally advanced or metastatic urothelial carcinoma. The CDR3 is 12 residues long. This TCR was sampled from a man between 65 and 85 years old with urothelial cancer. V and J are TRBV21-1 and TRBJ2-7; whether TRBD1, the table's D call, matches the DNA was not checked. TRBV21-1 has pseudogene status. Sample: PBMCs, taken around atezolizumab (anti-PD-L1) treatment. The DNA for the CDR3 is TGTGCCAGCAGCAAAGGGGGCACGGAGCAGTACTTC. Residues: CASSKGGTEQYF.